Presented here are 15 T cell receptor beta chains from one specimen sequenced in a study of cytomegalovirus exposure and HLA in healthy donors. Researchers ran the PCR with 60 Vbeta and 13 Jbeta primers. This table comes from immunoSEQ multiplex PCR, and its TCRdb copy is limited to in-frame clones, with some not included. The sample lists about 140,000 clones, more than 70% occurring once. Sequencing used PBMCs. The receptors stem from a man aged 50 or older in good health and CMV-seronegative.

V usage is TRBV9 and J usage is TRBJ2-7; 7 nucleotides match TRBD1. Germline assignment: CDR1 SGDLS and CDR2 YYNGEE. Trimming removed 2 bases from V and 2 bases from J; junction bases left unmatched: 10. This CDR3 comprises 16 residues. The CDR3, as DNA: TGTGCCAGCAGCGTGGGGGTCGGGACAGCACCCTACGAGCAGTACTTC. Encoded protein: CASSVGVGTAPYEQYF.

V and J are TRBV6-1 and TRBJ2-3, with a tentative D call TRBD2 (6 bases). The ends were cut back, 3 bases at V and 4 bases at J, with 14 bases in the middle. From germline, CDR1 is MNHNS and CDR2 SASEGT. This CDR3 is 15 amino acids long. CDR3 nucleotide sequence: TGTGCCAGCAGTGAGGGCGGGAATCGGCCAGATACGCAGTATTTT. It encodes CASSEGGNRPDTQYF.

The chain joins TRBV11-2 to TRBJ1-1, with 8 nucleotides matching TRBD1. The CDR3 contains 14 residues. V gave up 5 bases and J gave up 1 base; unmatched junction bases: 3. Germline CDR1 reads SGHAT; CDR2 reads FQNNGV. CDR3 sequence: CASSQGTGNTEAFF. Written as DNA, the CDR3 is TGTGCCAGCAGCCAAGGGACAGGGAACACTGAAGCTTTCTTT.

This clone was found once. The chain carries TRBV7-2 and TRBJ2-3; D is unresolved. The germline V gene has CDR1 SGHTA and CDR2 FQGNSA. The CDR3 length is 13 residues. V lost 5 bases and J 4 bases, leaving 10 bases between the germline ends. The CDR3 spells CASSPRHPDTQYF. Written as DNA, the CDR3 is TGTGCCAGCAGCCCCCGACACCCAGATACGCAGTATTTT.

This chain links TRBV5-1 with TRBJ2-2; TRBD1 aligns across 8 bases. After removal of 1 base from V and 4 bases from J, the junction contained 6 bases not matched to a gene. The CDR3 extends over 16 amino acids. Germline CDR1 is SGHRS and CDR2 is YFSETQ. CDR3 amino acids: CASSLLGQGPTGELFF. DNA for the CDR3: TGCGCCAGCAGCTTGCTCGGACAGGGTCCCACCGGGGAGCTGTTTTTT.

The chain employs TRBV5-1 and TRBJ2-1, with D tentatively TRBD1 (6 bases). Trimming removed 1 base from V and 4 bases from J, with 9 bases in between. The CDR3 is 14 amino acids. The V gene's germline CDR1 is SGHRS and CDR2 YFSETQ. The CDR3 region is CASSLRDKYNEQFF. CDR3 coding DNA: TGCGCCAGCAGCTTGCGGGACAAGTACAATGAGCAGTTCTTC.

This chain connects TRBV2 to TRBJ1-1, with 7 bases matching TRBD1. V trimming: 4 bases; J trimming: 1 base; junction bases outside the gene matches: 3. This CDR3 has 14 amino acids. The germline V gene encodes CDR1 SNHLY and CDR2 FYNNEI. In DNA form, the CDR3 reads TGTGCCAGCAGTGTAAGGGGGCCGAACACTGAAGCTTTCTTT. This encodes CASSVRGPNTEAFF.

The chain employs TRBV30 and TRBJ1-2; tentatively, D is TRBD1 (5 bases). V shed 4 bases and J shed 6 bases, with 15 bases lying between them. The CDR3 is 13 amino acids. Germline V gene data show CDR1 as GTSNPN and CDR2 as SVGIG (reference sequence). CDR3 coding DNA: TGTGCCTGGAACGTGGGGCAGATGGATGGCTACACCTTC. This sequence encodes CAWNVGQMDGYTF.

The chain combines TRBV5-4 with TRBJ1-3; no firm D call. Per germline, CDR1 SGHNT and CDR2 YYREEE (reference sequence). V was pared by 0 bases and J by 0 bases, with 7 bases between. CDR3 length: 15 amino acids. The CDR3 region has the DNA TGTGCCAGCAGCTTGGATCGGGTCTCTGGAAACACCATATATTTT. Its protein product is CASSLDRVSGNTIYF.

J is TRBJ1-3 and V is TRBV6-1, with 8 bases matching TRBD1. There are 14 residues in the CDR3. The V and J ends lost 6 bases and 3 bases, in that order; junction bases with no gene match: 4. Germline lookup yields CDR1 MNHNS and CDR2 SASEGT. The CDR3 region has the DNA TGTGCCAGCAGCGGTACAGGGGGTGGAAACACCATATATTTT. Amino acids: CASSGTGGGNTIYF.

This clone was detected once. The chain links TRBV18 to TRBJ2-7; 9 positions agree with TRBD1. Unmatched junction bases numbered 2, after V lost 2 bases and J lost 3 bases. Germline V gives CDR1 KGHSH, CDR2 LQKENI. The CDR3 has 14 amino acids. CDR3 sequence (DNA): TGTGCCAGCTCACCAGGGACAGGGTACTACGAGCAGTACTTC. This sequence encodes CASSPGTGYYEQYF.

This chain connects TRBV5-1 to TRBJ2-7; TRBD2 matches 8 bases. CDR1 and CDR2 (germline): SGHRS, YFSETQ. The CDR3 is 16 amino acids. The junction had 6 bases not matched to a gene; V was cut back by 0 bases and J by 1 base. In nucleotides, the CDR3 is TGCGCCAGCAGCTTGGGCCACACTAGCGGATCCTACGAGCAGTACTTC. Translating it yields CASSLGHTSGSYEQYF.

The chain employs TRBV11-2 and TRBJ2-4; D uncertain. CDR3 length: 11 amino acids. Trimming stripped 11 bases from V and 0 bases from J, with 5 bases between. Germline values: CDR1 SGHAT, CDR2 FQNNGV. CDR3 region: CAVKAKNIQYF. The CDR3 nucleotides read TGTGCCGTCAAAGCCAAAAACATTCAGTACTTC.

In this sample, this clone turned up a few times. The chain links TRBV7-9 to TRBJ1-3, with D hard to call. The CDR3 extends over 16 amino acids. V was clipped by 2 bases and J by 0 bases, with 11 bases between them. From germline, CDR1 is SEHNR and CDR2 FQNEAQ (reference sequence). CDR3 bases: TGTGCCAGCAGCTTATCCGGGGTGCACTCTGGAAACACCATATATTTT. Translated, it gives CASSLSGVHSGNTIYF.

V usage is TRBV15 and J usage is TRBJ1-4; D gene unclear. Trimming cost V 1 base and J 0 bases, with 9 bases left between them. CDR1 and CDR2 from the germline V gene are LNHNV and YYDKDF (reference sequence). The CDR3 has 16 amino acids. The DNA of the CDR3 is TGTGCCACCAGCAGAGTAGTTCTAGCAACTAATGAAAAACTGTTTTTT. This gives the protein CATSRVVLATNEKLFF.